This record concerns one T cell receptor (beta chain) sequence. Germline V gene lookup returns CDR1 SNHLY and CDR2 FYNNEI. The V end lost 8 bases, the J end lost 0 bases, and 14 bases lay between the germline ends. The CDR3 contains 16 residues. In terms of age and location, participants ranged from about 18 to 90 years and lived in about 25 US areas. This entry belongs to a study of blood T cell repertoires in COVID-19. On the study more broadly: Acute and convalescent COVID-19 samples came from the United States, Italy and Spain. PBMCs, B-cell-depleted T cells, or T cells were the source of the cDNA or gDNA that made up the material.

Authors' processing steps: Amplified reference gene primers provided the basis for estimating nucleated cell counts. Data came from immunoSEQ multiplex PCR; TCRdb stores just in-frame clones and leaves some out. The V and J calls and clone size come from that table; D and trimming were worked out from the DNA. Counted here are 150,000 to 200,000 clones, around 82% occurring once; the ten biggest clones make up roughly 5.2%. The chain has TRBV2 and TRBJ2-6; D is possibly TRBD2 (6 bases). The origin of this receptor is a woman in her sixties with acute COVID-19. The sequenced sample consisted of PBMCs or T cells enriched from blood (not recorded which). Here the CDR3 DNA reads TGTGCCAGCTTTGGCAGGGAGGTCTCTGGGGCCAACGTCCTGACTTTC. It specifies CASFGREVSGANVLTF.